Listed below are T cell receptor beta chains from one sample, sequenced in a study of blood T cell repertoires in COVID-19. Measured with immunoSEQ multiplex PCR; TCRdb has only the in-frame clones, and not every one. There are under 200,000 clones in the sample; approximately 87% occur only once, and approximately 10% lies in the top ten. The sample consisted of peripheral blood. The origin of the receptors is an older woman with COVID-19, enrolled during active disease. The conserved cysteine and the conserved F or W are not part of the CDR3 here. Fields, in order: J gene, clone size, V gene, CDR3 protein. Some rows have no size entry. The others give once, few or many, or a class for an expanded clone.

>TRBJ2-7|.|TRBV19
ASSIGLSFPYEQY
>TRBJ1-4|few|TRBV18
ASSPGGAQMQKLF
>TRBJ1-2|.|TRBV28
ASSLAPQGIYYGYT
>TRBJ1-5|.|TRBV30
AWSHRKSNQPQH
>TRBJ1-3|once|TRBV18
ASSPSGMDTIY
>TRBJ1-6|.|TRBV6-5
ARTKWGRYNSPLH
>TRBJ1-5|.|TRBV2
ASNPRGASQPQH
>TRBJ2-7|once|TRBV18
ASSPRSGTYEQY
>TRBJ1-6|.|TRBV6-5
ASSYSGGASPLH
>TRBJ2-5|once|TRBV21-1
ASTQQVVRYQETQY
>TRBJ1-6|.|TRBV3-1/TRBV3-2
ASSRRQGPVDNSPLH
>TRBJ2-1|.|TRBV14
ASSQPVVRDRLYNEQF
>TRBJ2-1|once|TRBV15
ATSRGLAGGLGNEQF
>TRBJ1-3|.|TRBV5-5
ASSLRQGVNTIY
>TRBJ2-5|.|TRBV5-1
ASSLRTSGGPETQY
>TRBJ1-6|few|TRBV3-1/TRBV3-2
ASSQTDPRSSYNSPLH
>TRBJ2-3|once|TRBV7-2
ASSLGLPTDTQY
>TRBJ1-5|.|TRBV2
ASSEMRGRNQPQH
>TRBJ1-1|.|TRBV7-9
ASSGGLILNTEAF
>TRBJ2-7|.|TRBV7-6
ASSHPTGATSAGYEQY
>TRBJ1-2|many|TRBV29-1
SVPGTAGSTYT
>TRBJ1-2|.|TRBV7-9
ASSLDGTGGGYT
>TRBJ1-5|.|TRBV28
ASSLQFGTGSVDQPQH
>TRBJ1-2|.|TRBV29-1
SVSVGGAAGYT
>TRBJ1-6|.|TRBV19
ATRDRGPGNSPLH